This TCR beta chain emerged from a study of CD8+ T cells in alopecia areata. RNA was isolated and reverse transcribed to cDNA, the sequencing template. Measured with immunoSEQ multiplex PCR; TCRdb has only the in-frame clones, and not every one. The sample records more than 200,000 clones, under 80% being singletons. The starting material was CD4+ T cells sorted from blood, obtained at week 0. The sequence was collected from a human donor with alopecia areata.

This CDR3 reads CASSLGGSIDEQYF. CDR3 bases: TGTGCCAGCAGCTTAGGAGGCAGCATTGACGAGCAGTACTTC. The J gene is TRBJ2-7, the V gene TRBV7-9; no clear D. Germline CDR1 SEHNR, CDR2 FQNEAQ (reference sequence). This CDR3 has 14 residues. The V end lost 1 base, the J end lost 5 bases, and 12 bases lay between the germline ends.